These 14 T cell receptor beta chains were all obtained from the same sample, sequenced in a study of OX40 agonist ivuxolimab in advanced cancers. Only in-frame clones appear in the TCRdb table, and some are missing; sequencing was by immunoSEQ multiplex PCR. The sample records tens of thousands of clones, around 85% being singletons. The material sequenced was CD4+ or CD8+ T cells sorted from blood, taken in a trial of the OX40 agonist ivuxolimab. All receptors come from an adult with an advanced solid tumor such as melanoma, head and neck, liver or kidney cancer.

V gene TRBV4-3 combines with J gene TRBJ2-3, with 9 positions matching TRBD2. Per germline, CDR1 LGHNA and CDR2 YSLEER. CDR3 size: 15 residues. The V segment lost 4 bases and the J segment 4 bases; nucleotides outside the gene matches: 6. In DNA, the CDR3 is TGCGCCAGCAGCCTACAAGCGGGGGGTCCAGATACGCAGTATTTT. As protein: CASSLQAGGPDTQYF.

This CDR3 reads CASTELTGAIEKLFF. DNA of the CDR3: TGTGCCAGCACCGAACTGACAGGGGCAATTGAAAAACTGTTTTTT. This chain joins TRBV2 and TRBJ1-4, with TRBD1 identical over 8 bases. Germline CDR1 reads SNHLY; CDR2 reads FYNNEI. V dropped 7 bases and J dropped 7; count of bases not matched to a gene: 11. The CDR3 length is 15 residues.

This clone was detected only once. This sequence joins TRBV5-1 and TRBJ2-7; weak D call: TRBD1 (6 bases). CDR3 length: 14 amino acids. Between the trimmed V and J ends, which lost 4 bases and 2 bases, there was a span of 13 bases. Germline V gene sequence: CDR1 SGHRS, CDR2 YFSETQ. This CDR3 reads CASSQTGTPYEQYF. The CDR3 DNA reads as TGCGCCAGCAGCCAAACAGGGACCCCCTACGAGCAGTACTTC.

The chain links TRBV7-9 to TRBJ1-4; no clear D gene. The CDR3 length is 14 residues. V lost 1 base to trimming and J lost 4 bases, with 7 bases between them. In germline, CDR1 is SEHNR, CDR2 FQNEAQ (reference sequence). The CDR3 nucleotides are TGTGCCAGCAGCTTAGGGAACTTTAATGAAAAACTGTTTTTT. It yields the protein CASSLGNFNEKLFF.

The gene calls are TRBV5-8 and TRBJ1-6; no firm D call. Trimming took 0 bases from V and 9 from J, leaving 16 bases between them. CDR1 and CDR2 (germline): SGHTS, YDEGEE. This CDR3 contains 16 residues. In nucleotides, the CDR3 is TGTGCCAGCAGCTTGGGGCAGCACCATGCTACTTCACCCCTCCACTTT. It yields the protein CASSLGQHHATSPLHF.

The CDR3 reads CASSRKGVRGYTF. As DNA, the CDR3 is TGTGCCAGCAGCCGGAAGGGTGTGAGAGGCTACACCTTC. This chain links TRBV4-2 with TRBJ1-2; D remains ambiguous. CDR3 size: 13 residues. V was pared by 4 bases and J by 8 bases, with 14 bases between. Germline loops: CDR1 LGHNA, CDR2 YNFKEQ.

The CDR3 DNA reads as TGTGCCAGCAGTTTACTGGACAGGTCGAGACCCCTCCACTTT. Protein sequence: CASSLLDRSRPLHF. The chain is built from TRBV27 and TRBJ1-6; 7 nucleotides line up with TRBD1. Unmatched junction bases numbered 7, after V lost 2 bases and J lost 12 bases. Germline CDR1 MNHEY, CDR2 SMNVEV (reference sequence). The CDR3 consists of 14 residues.

The chain couples TRBV5-1 to TRBJ2-2; a weak D match, TRBD2 (6 bases). Germline CDR1 is SGHRS and CDR2 is YFSETQ. The CDR3 extends over 15 amino acids. The germline V and J ends were trimmed by 3 bases and 5 bases, with 14 bases remaining between them. CDR3 DNA: TGCGCCAGCAGCTCGGGACCGGGGGATACCGGGGAGCTGTTTTTT. This gives the protein CASSSGPGDTGELFF.

The J gene is TRBJ2-4, the V gene TRBV15; 7 bases are shared with TRBD2. Germline V gene data show CDR1 as LNHNV and CDR2 as YYDKDF (reference sequence). Trimming removed 3 bases from V and 8 bases from J; junction bases left unmatched: 4. The CDR3 loop spans 13 amino acids. CDR3 nucleotides: TGTGCCACCAGCAGCCAGCGGGGATACATTCAGTACTTC. Translation: CATSSQRGYIQYF.

This clone was observed a few times. This sequence joins TRBV19 and TRBJ1-5, with unresolved D. V was pared by 6 bases and J by 1 base, with 10 bases between. The germline V gene has CDR1 LNHDA and CDR2 SQIVND (reference sequence). This CDR3 has 14 amino acids. The CDR3 sequence is CASRRMESNQPQHF. The CDR3 DNA reads as TGTGCCAGTAGACGGATGGAGAGCAATCAGCCCCAGCATTTT.

The CDR3, as DNA: TGCGCCAGCAGCCAAAAAGGGACAGGGGGCAGTGAAGCTTTCTTT. Its protein is CASSQKGTGGSEAFF. The chain is built from TRBV4-3 and TRBJ1-1, with 12 nucleotides matching TRBD1. CDR3 length equals 15 residues. Losses at the gene ends were 2 bases for V and 7 bases for J; bases not matched to a gene: 5. CDR1 is LGHNA, CDR2 YSLEER, per germline.

The rearrangement links TRBV5-4 to TRBJ2-5; either TRBD1 or TRBD2 may supply D (6 bases each). The CDR3 totals 17 residues. Germline assignment: CDR1 SGHNT and CDR2 YYREEE (reference sequence). V was pared by 4 bases and J by 2 bases, with 21 bases between. The CDR3 DNA reads TGTGCCAGCAGCCCCGGTGGGTGGGGGGCCGGGCAAGAGACCCAGTACTTC. Its protein product is CASSPGGWGAGQETQYF.

The chain employs TRBV19 and TRBJ2-3; D tentatively reads TRBD1 or TRBD2 (5 bases each). The V gene's germline CDR1 is LNHDA and CDR2 SQIVND (reference sequence). Trimming took off 3 bases at V and 2 bases at J, with 12 bases between the two ends. The CDR3 is made up of 15 amino acids. Here the CDR3 reads CASSMGTVHTDTQYF. The CDR3 coding sequence is TGTGCCAGTAGTATGGGGACCGTGCACACAGATACGCAGTATTTT. Drawing the rest from reference TRBV19 and TRBJ2-3, the complete variable domain is DGGITQSPKYLFRKEGQNVTLSCEQNLNHDAMYWYRQDPGQGLRLIYYSQIVNDFQKGDIAEGYSVSREKKESFPLTVTSAQKNPTAFYLCASSMGTVHTDTQYFGPGTRLTVL.

The V call is TRBV11-2, the J call TRBJ2-7, with TRBD2 as a possible D gene (5 bases). The germline V gene encodes CDR1 SGHAT and CDR2 FQNNGV. The CDR3 length is 15 residues. V shed 3 bases and J shed 0 bases, with 12 bases lying between them. CDR3 sequence reads: CASSFDRSGSYEQYF. The CDR3 DNA sequence: TGTGCCAGCAGCTTCGATCGGAGCGGCTCCTACGAGCAGTACTTC.